The sample holds many counts of the clone carrying this T cell receptor beta chain. The antigen is not known. The length of the CDR3 is 12 residues. V was trimmed by 1 base and J by 5 bases, leaving 6 bases between them. Germline V gene sequence: CDR1 SGHAT, CDR2 FQNNGV. This sample is drawn from a study of identical twins. Findings and caveats of the study: Cord blood beta clonotypes that were abundant carried fewer insertions, and memory repertoires showed no such trend.

Unique molecular identifiers were present on the cDNA, which also gained a universal primer site by template switching. One entry per CDR3 protein, called by TCRdb with MiXCR from the 5' RACE reads. Of 690,000 or so distinct CDR3 sequences in the sample, 8% to 9% were seen once. The same sample was also studied in work on yellow fever vaccine responses in identical twins.

Sequenced sample: PBMCs. The gene calls are TRBV11-2 and TRBJ2-7; no definite D call. This clonotype originated in a woman aged 18-29 years in good health. The CDR3 DNA follows: TGTGCCAGCAGCTTAGTCTATAACGAGCAGTACTTC. Amino acids: CASSLVYNEQYF.